These 26 T cell receptor beta chains originate from one sample sequenced in a study of cytomegalovirus exposure and HLA in healthy donors. Primers for the PCR totalled 60 Vbeta and 13 Jbeta. Repertoires were generated with immunoSEQ multiplex PCR, while TCRdb's copy carries only in-frame clones and drops some. This table holds about 140,000 clones, over 70% found once. Sequencing input: PBMCs. Source of these receptors: a man aged 35-49 years in good health and CMV-seronegative.

The chain recombines TRBV27 with TRBJ2-2, with TRBD2 matching over 11 bases. Germline loops: CDR1 MNHEY, CDR2 SMNVEV (reference sequence). The CDR3 has 16 amino acids. After removal of 4 bases from V and 4 bases from J, the junction contained 5 bases not matched to a gene. CDR3 in amino acids: CASSSLAGGSTGELFF. CDR3 DNA sequence: TGTGCCAGCAGTTCCCTAGCGGGGGGAAGCACCGGGGAGCTGTTTTTT.

The genes are TRBV5-1 and TRBJ2-3, with D maybe TRBD2 (6 bases). This CDR3 is 17 amino acids long. Trimming removed 6 bases at V and 4 bases at J, with 24 bases between. Germline V gives CDR1 SGHRS, CDR2 YFSETQ. DNA of the CDR3: TGCGCCAGCAACCGCGTGGGACTTCTACCGACCGCAGATACGCAGTATTTT. Translation: CASNRVGLLPTADTQYF.

The chain employs TRBV6-5 and TRBJ2-5; 11 bases map to TRBD2. The CDR3 extends over 15 amino acids. From germline, CDR1 is MNHEY and CDR2 SVGAGI. Trimming cost V 6 bases and J 5 bases; bases outside gene matches: 8. The CDR3 sequence is CASRFSGGAGETQYF. The CDR3 nucleotides are TGTGCCAGCAGATTTAGCGGGGGGGCCGGGGAGACCCAGTACTTC.

V is TRBV6-5 and J is TRBJ1-1; tentative D call: TRBD1 (6 bases). CDR3 length: 14 residues. CDR1 is MNHEY, CDR2 SVGAGI, per germline. The ends were cut back, 7 bases at V and 4 bases at J, with 16 bases in the middle. The CDR3 coding sequence is TGTGCCAGCAAAACAGGGAGCGGAGTCACTGAAGCTTTCTTT. Translation gives CASKTGSGVTEAFF.

The CDR3 is CASSQDRWSSGANVLTF. CDR3 in DNA: TGCGCCAGCAGCCAAGATAGGTGGAGCTCTGGGGCCAACGTCCTGACTTTC. V and J are TRBV4-3 and TRBJ2-6; no clear D gene. The CDR3 has 17 residues. Germline CDR1 LGHNA, CDR2 YSLEER. V lost 0 bases, J lost 0 bases, and 9 bases lay in between.

The genes are TRBV4-2 and TRBJ2-3; TRBD2 is a possible D gene (5 bases). The germline gives CDR1 LGHNA, CDR2 YNFKEQ. Trimming pared 3 bases from V and 2 bases from J, leaving 15 bases between. The CDR3 contains 16 residues. CDR3 sequence (DNA): TGTGCCAGCAGCCAGACCGTCGGGGATGCCACAGATACGCAGTATTTT. Residues: CASSQTVGDATDTQYF.

This rearrangement joins TRBV11-2 to TRBJ2-3; D is ambiguous. V was trimmed by 5 bases and J by 4 bases, leaving 10 bases between them. The CDR3 sequence is 13 residues long. Per the germline V gene, CDR1 is SGHAT and CDR2 is FQNNGV. CDR3 in amino acids: CASSPSGPDTQYF. In DNA form, the CDR3 reads TGTGCCAGCAGCCCAAGTGGGCCAGATACGCAGTATTTT.

This clone was counted only a few times. The CDR3 DNA reads TGTGCCAGCAAATTAACTAGCGCCGAAAGCTCCTACGAGCAGTACTTC. Translated: CASKLTSAESSYEQYF. The chain has TRBV2 and TRBJ2-7; the match to TRBD2 covers 7 bases. J lost 0 bases, V lost 7 bases, and 12 bases had no gene match. CDR1 is SNHLY and CDR2 is FYNNEI in the germline V gene. CDR3 length: 16 amino acids. Complete variable domain (other parts from reference TRBV2 and TRBJ2-7): EPEVTQTPSHQVTQMGQEVILRCVPISNHLYFYWYRQILGQKVEFLVSFYNNEISEKSEIFDDQFSVERPDGSNFTLKIRSTKLEDSAMYFCASKLTSAESSYEQYFGPGTRLTVT.

The J gene is TRBJ2-7, the V gene TRBV2; TRBD2 matches 10 bases. CDR1 and CDR2 (germline): SNHLY, FYNNEI. V was pared by 6 bases and J by 7 bases, with 9 bases of the junction left unmatched. There are 14 residues in the CDR3. The DNA of the CDR3 is TGTGCCAGCAGCAAAGCGGGGGGGTCTTATGAGCAGTACTTC. It translates to CASSKAGGSYEQYF.

This clone was counted only a few times. The chain joins TRBV7-2 to TRBJ2-1, with 9 bases that match TRBD2. V lost 3 bases and J lost 7; bases outside the gene matches: 7. The germline CDR1 and CDR2 sequences are SGHTA and FQGNSA. CDR3 length equals 15 residues. CDR3 sequence reads: CASSFVGGGGNEQFF. CDR3 nucleotides: TGTGCCAGCAGCTTCGTGGGCGGGGGGGGGAATGAGCAGTTCTTC. The complete variable domain, with remaining parts taken from reference TRBV7-2 and TRBJ2-1, reads GAGVSQSPSNKVTEKGKDVELRCDPISGHTALYWYRQSLGQGLEFLIYFQGNSAPDKSGLPSDRFSAERTGGSVSTLTIQRTQQEDSAVYLCASSFVGGGGNEQFFGPGTRLTVL.

The chain employs TRBV28 and TRBJ1-5; TRBD1 agrees at 9 bases. V shed 5 bases and J 7 bases; nucleotides not matched to a gene: 6. Germline CDR1 is MDHEN and CDR2 is SYDVKM. The CDR3 consists of 14 residues. The CDR3 is CASSTGQGPQPQHF. In DNA form, the CDR3 reads TGTGCCAGCAGTACGGGACAGGGACCCCAGCCCCAGCATTTT.

The V call is TRBV29-1, the J call TRBJ2-1, with TRBD2 identical over 8 bases. CDR3 length: 15 amino acids. Germline V gene data show CDR1 as SQVTM and CDR2 as ANQGSEA. V was clipped by 6 bases and J by 1 base; unmatched bases: 8. CDR3 region: CSVNRAGGSYNEQFF. CDR3 nucleotides: TGCAGCGTCAACCGGGCGGGAGGATCCTACAATGAGCAGTTCTTC.

This clone was observed many times. The CDR3 region is CASRRLAGEPYNEQFF. Written as DNA, the CDR3 is TGTGCCAGCAGAAGATTAGCCGGGGAACCCTACAATGAGCAGTTCTTC. This chain joins TRBV6-6 and TRBJ2-1, with a possible D match to TRBD2 (5 bases). The germline V and J ends were trimmed by 6 bases and 2 bases, with 17 bases remaining between them. The CDR3 has 16 amino acids. The germline gives CDR1 MNHNY, CDR2 SVGAGI (reference sequence).

The chain is built from TRBV2 and TRBJ2-1; 8 bases are a match to TRBD2. The V gene end was trimmed by 11 bases and the J gene end by 2 bases; junction bases not matched to a gene: 8. CDR1 SNHLY and CDR2 FYNNEI come from the germline V gene. The CDR3 runs to 14 residues. DNA for the CDR3: TGTGCCTGGAGTGGGCGGGAGGCCTACAATGAGCAGTTCTTC. Its translation is CAWSGREAYNEQFF. The full variable domain, rest sourced from reference TRBV2 and TRBJ2-1, is EPEVTQTPSHQVTQMGQEVILRCVPISNHLYFYWYRQILGQKVEFLVSFYNNEISEKSEIFDDQFSVERPDGSNFTLKIRSTKLEDSAMYFCAWSGREAYNEQFFGPGTRLTVL.

Only one count was recorded for this clone. This chain connects TRBV14 to TRBJ2-1; 8 bases match TRBD2. This CDR3 is built from 16 residues. The V segment lost 3 bases and the J segment 2 bases; nucleotides outside the gene matches: 6. From germline, CDR1 is SGHDN and CDR2 FVKESK. In DNA form, the CDR3 reads TGTGCCAGCAGCCATAGAAGCGGGGGCCCCTACAATGAGCAGTTCTTC. Protein sequence: CASSHRSGGPYNEQFF.

The V gene is TRBV6-5, the J gene TRBJ2-7; 9 bases agree with TRBD1. The CDR3 length is 15 residues. CDR1 MNHEY and CDR2 SVGAGI come from the germline V gene. With V trimmed by 1 base and J by 3 bases, 4 bases remained unmatched. In nucleotides, the CDR3 is TGTGCCAGCAGTTACTATGCGGGACAGGGCTACGAGCAGTACTTC. This encodes CASSYYAGQGYEQYF.

The chain has TRBV5-1 and TRBJ2-7; possibly TRBD1 for D (6 bases). With 0 bases removed from V and 6 bases from J, the gap between germline ends came to 16 bases. The CDR3 extends over 15 amino acids. Germline assignment: CDR1 SGHRS and CDR2 YFSETQ. The CDR3 is CASSLAEGVGLEQYF. In DNA, the CDR3 is TGCGCCAGCAGCTTGGCCGAGGGGGTGGGGCTCGAGCAGTACTTC. Combining the CDR3 with reference TRBV5-1 and TRBJ2-7 gives the whole variable domain KAGVTQTPRYLIKTRGQQVTLSCSPISGHRSVSWYQQTPGQGLQFLFEYFSETQRNKGNFPGRFSGRQFSNSRSEMNVSTLELGDSALYLCASSLAEGVGLEQYFGPGTRLTVT.

The V call is TRBV28, the J call TRBJ1-5; TRBD1 is a possible D gene (5 bases). The CDR3 runs to 15 residues. Looked up from germline, CDR1 is MDHEN and CDR2 is SYDVKM. The germline V and J ends were trimmed by 3 bases and 4 bases, with 13 bases remaining between them. This CDR3 is CASSLWREGNQPQHF. Written as DNA, the CDR3 is TGTGCCAGCAGTTTGTGGAGGGAGGGGAATCAGCCCCAGCATTTT.

V and J are TRBV6-5 and TRBJ2-1; D is possibly TRBD1 (7 bases). This CDR3 is 14 amino acids long. Trimming pared 7 bases from V and 12 bases from J, leaving 22 bases between. Germline CDR1 MNHEY, CDR2 SVGAGI. The DNA of the CDR3 is TGTGCCAGCAACAACGAGGGGGGACAGAGGGCGCAGTTCTTC. Its protein is CASNNEGGQRAQFF.

The V and J genes are TRBV6-5 and TRBJ1-5; D unclear. The CDR3 sequence is 14 residues long. Trimming cost V 2 bases and J 0 bases, with 5 bases left between them. CDR1 MNHEY and CDR2 SVGAGI come from the germline V gene. The CDR3 DNA reads TGTGCCAGCAGTTACGGGCATAGCAATCAGCCCCAGCATTTT. It yields the protein CASSYGHSNQPQHF.

This clone was observed a handful of times. The chain is built from TRBV5-3 and TRBJ1-6, with D tentatively TRBD1 (5 bases). TRBV5-3 is an open reading frame whose function is uncertain. The CDR3 is 19 amino acids. Trimming cost V 4 bases and J 9 bases, with 29 bases left between them. This CDR3 is CARSIDRTITVHIGSPLHF. CDR3 in DNA: TGTGCCAGAAGCATCGACAGAACCATCACCGTCCATATCGGTTCACCCCTCCACTTT.

The rearrangement links TRBV7-9 to TRBJ2-7; weak D call: TRBD2 (5 bases). The CDR3 contains 15 residues. Trimming took 1 base from V and 1 from J, leaving 11 bases between them. Germline V CDR1 and CDR2: SEHNR, FQNEAQ (reference sequence). The CDR3 bases are TGTGCCAGCAGCTTAGTGTCGGGAAGGTCCTACGAGCAGTACTTC. Its protein is CASSLVSGRSYEQYF.

In its sample, this clone is medium-sized (0.01 to 0.1%). V is TRBV5-6 and J is TRBJ1-1; D gene uncertain. This CDR3 comprises 16 residues. Germline V gene lookup returns CDR1 SGHDT and CDR2 YYEEEE. Trimming removed 4 bases at V and 1 base at J, with 17 bases between. In DNA form, the CDR3 reads TGTGCCAGCAGCCCCCGGTTCGGGGAGCGGAACACTGAAGCTTTCTTT. Residues: CASSPRFGERNTEAFF.

This clone was observed once. The chain has TRBV7-9 and TRBJ2-1; tentative D call: TRBD2 (6 bases). Per the germline V gene, CDR1 is SEHNR and CDR2 is FQNEAQ (reference sequence). The V end was cut by 1 base, the J end by 6 bases, with 10 bases between. The CDR3 runs to 14 residues. CDR3 in amino acids: CASSLDLAFNEQFF. The CDR3 nucleotides are TGTGCCAGCAGCTTAGACCTAGCGTTCAATGAGCAGTTCTTC. Full variable domain (remainder filled in from reference TRBV7-9 and TRBJ2-1): DTGVSQNPRHKITKRGQNVTFRCDPISEHNRLYWYRQTLGQGPEFLTYFQNEAQLEKSRLLSDRFSAERPKGSFSTLEIQRTEQGDSAMYLCASSLDLAFNEQFFGPGTRLTVL.

The chain employs TRBV7-2 and TRBJ1-6; D may be TRBD1 (6 bases). The germline V gene has CDR1 SGHTA and CDR2 FQGNSA. The CDR3 has 16 amino acids. Trimming pared 2 bases from V and 7 bases from J, leaving 15 bases between. The CDR3 sequence: CASSLTPGQINSPLHF. The DNA for the CDR3 is TGTGCCAGCAGCTTAACGCCCGGACAGATCAATTCACCCCTCCACTTT.

On this clone: One end of the junction does not line up with germline, which may come from a read error. The chain has TRBV12-5 and TRBJ1-1; the D gene is possibly TRBD1 (6 bases). There are 13 residues in the CDR3. Germline-derived CDR1 and CDR2 are LGHNT and FRNRAP. CDR3 DNA sequence: TGTGCTAGTGGCCTACAGGGAATCACTGAAGCTCTCTTT. Translated: CASGLQGITEALF.